The 30 T cell receptor beta chains below come from one sample, sequenced in a study of shared clonotypes between healthy human individuals. TCRdb's copy holds only in-frame clones and misses some; the assay was immunoSEQ multiplex PCR. The profile shows roughly 500,000 clones, 76% of them singletons. Material: PBMCs. These receptors came from a middle-aged woman in good health. Some clones in this sample may be carry-over from other donors' samples.

The chain is built from TRBV15 and TRBJ1-5; 11 bases are shared with TRBD1. After removal of 5 bases from V and 6 bases from J, the junction contained 9 bases not matched to a gene. This CDR3 spans 16 amino acids. Looked up from germline, CDR1 is LNHNV and CDR2 is YYDKDF (reference sequence). The CDR3 sequence: CATSGGQGAFSQPQHF. The CDR3, as DNA: TGTGCCACCAGCGGAGGACAGGGGGCGTTCAGTCAGCCCCAGCATTTT.

In its sample, this clone was seen a few times. The chain links TRBV18 to TRBJ2-2, with D unresolved. The V gene's germline CDR1 is KGHSH and CDR2 LQKENI. V was trimmed by 2 bases and J by 3 bases, leaving 13 bases between them. This CDR3 is 16 amino acids long. This chain's CDR3 is CASSPFAGDYTGELFF. DNA of the CDR3: TGTGCCAGCTCACCATTTGCAGGAGACTACACCGGGGAGCTGTTTTTT.

This clone was seen a handful of times. The chain employs TRBV30 and TRBJ2-3; 7 nucleotides align to TRBD1. J was trimmed by 2 bases and V by 0 bases; bases with no gene match: 5. The CDR3 is 15 amino acids. Germline loops: CDR1 GTSNPN, CDR2 SVGIG (reference sequence). The CDR3 loop is CAWSVGGADTDTQYF. The DNA for the CDR3 is TGTGCCTGGAGTGTAGGGGGCGCTGACACAGATACGCAGTATTTT.

This clone was seen repeatedly, ten times or more. The genes are TRBV5-4 and TRBJ1-4; weak D call: TRBD1 (6 bases). Trimming took 4 bases from V and 0 from J, leaving 13 bases between them. The CDR3 consists of 16 residues. CDR1 is SGHNT, CDR2 YYREEE, per germline (reference sequence). The CDR3 region has the DNA TGTGCCAGCAGCACCGGACAGCGCTCAACTAATGAAAAACTGTTTTTT. Amino acids: CASSTGQRSTNEKLFF.

This chain connects TRBV10-3 to TRBJ1-5; D perhaps matches TRBD1 (5 bases). Germline-derived CDR1 and CDR2 are ENHRY and SYGVKD. This CDR3 contains 14 residues. Deletions cut 4 bases from V and 5 bases from J, with 12 bases between. The CDR3 loop is CAISVGRDHQPQHF. CDR3 sequence (DNA): TGTGCCATCAGTGTCGGCAGGGATCATCAGCCCCAGCATTTT.

The table lists this clone with a few counts. The V gene is TRBV14, the J gene TRBJ2-3, with TRBD2 identical over 13 bases. Germline V gives CDR1 SGHDN, CDR2 FVKESK. J lost 4 bases, V lost 4 bases, and 8 bases had no gene match. There are 17 residues in the CDR3. The CDR3 protein is CASSPLRTSGSADTQYF. The CDR3, as DNA: TGTGCCAGCAGCCCACTTAGGACTAGCGGGAGTGCAGATACGCAGTATTTT.

The rearrangement uses TRBV7-2 and TRBJ2-3; D is ambiguous. Germline CDR1 reads SGHTA; CDR2 reads FQGNSA. The V end lost 1 base, the J end lost 0 bases, and 8 bases lay between the germline ends. This CDR3 is built from 15 residues. Written as DNA, the CDR3 is TGTGCCAGCAGCTTAGGGGTGACTAGCACAGATACGCAGTATTTT. Its translation: CASSLGVTSTDTQYF.

The J gene is TRBJ1-4, the V gene TRBV19, with 8 bases fitting TRBD1. Germline V CDR1 and CDR2: LNHDA, SQIVND (reference sequence). The CDR3 covers 13 residues. V was clipped by 10 bases and J by 4 bases; unmatched bases: 5. CDR3 in amino acids: CATQDRGNEKLFF. CDR3 nucleotides: TGTGCCACCCAAGACAGGGGTAATGAAAAACTGTTTTTT.

This sequence joins TRBV7-9 and TRBJ1-1; D unclear. The CDR3 is 14 amino acids. Trimming pared 3 bases from V and 0 bases from J, leaving 8 bases between. Looked up from germline, CDR1 is SEHNR and CDR2 is FQNEAQ (reference sequence). The CDR3 region is CASSFLTVNTEAFF. In nucleotides, the CDR3 is TGTGCCAGCAGCTTTTTGACGGTGAACACTGAAGCTTTCTTT.

A few counts support this clone. V usage is TRBV11-3 and J usage is TRBJ2-3; TRBD2 matches 9 bases. With 3 bases clipped from V and 1 base from J, the junction kept 2 bases outside the gene matches. Germline CDR1 reads SGHNT; CDR2 reads YENEEA. The CDR3 sequence is 15 residues long. DNA for the CDR3: TGTGCCAGCAGCTTTAGCGGGGGTCGCACAGATACGCAGTATTTT. Residues: CASSFSGGRTDTQYF.

Points on this clone: Germline and junction disagree at one end, which may indicate a read error. The chain is built from TRBV2 and TRBJ2-5; D is ambiguous. The CDR3 is made up of 15 amino acids. CDR1 is SNHLY, CDR2 FYNNEI, per germline. The CDR3 region has the DNA TGTGCCAGCAGTGAAGTAGGGTTAGGGCAAGATACCCAGTACTTC. Translating gives CASSEVGLGQDTQYF.

The rearrangement uses TRBV19 and TRBJ1-4; D gene unclear. The germline CDR1 and CDR2 sequences are LNHDA and SQIVND (reference sequence). Between the trimmed V and J ends, which lost 3 bases and 8 bases, there was a span of 10 bases. This CDR3 is built from 13 residues. As DNA, the CDR3 is TGTGCCAGTAGTATCCGGACCCCCGAAAAACTGTTTTTT. As protein: CASSIRTPEKLFF.

Turning to this clone: One base separates it from a far larger clone, so it is likely a read error. J is TRBJ2-2 and V is TRBV9; a possible D gene is TRBD2 (6 bases). The germline gives CDR1 SGDLS, CDR2 YYNGEE. This CDR3 comprises 17 residues. The CDR3 is CASSVEGGLREGGEPFF. As DNA, the CDR3 is TGTGCCAGCAGCGTAGAAGGTGGACTCCGAGAGGGCGGGGAGCCGTTTTTT. Together with reference TRBV9 and TRBJ2-2, the CDR3 gives the full variable domain: DSGVTQTPKHLITATGQRVTLRCSPRSGDLSVYWYQQSLDQGLQFLIQYYNGEERAKGNILERFSAQQFPDLHSELNLSSLELGDSALYFCASSVEGGLREGGEPFFGEGSRLTVL.

The chain is built from TRBV5-4 and TRBJ2-5; possible D gene TRBD2, 5 bases. Deletions cut 0 bases from V and 4 bases from J, with 13 bases between. Germline CDR1 SGHNT, CDR2 YYREEE (reference sequence). CDR3 length: 15 residues. Here the CDR3 reads CASSLAKTTGETQYF. The CDR3 region has the DNA TGTGCCAGCAGCTTGGCCAAGACTACCGGAGAGACCCAGTACTTC.

The rearrangement uses TRBV4-2 and TRBJ2-1; the D is unclear. CDR1 LGHNA and CDR2 YNFKEQ come from the germline V gene. This CDR3 is 17 amino acids long. Trimming shortened V by 0 bases and J by 0 bases, and 12 bases separated the two germline ends. The CDR3 DNA is TGTGCCAGCAGCCAAGATGAACTCCGAAGCTCCTACAATGAGCAGTTCTTC. Translated: CASSQDELRSSYNEQFF.

This clone was counted a few times. This chain uses TRBV13 with TRBJ2-1; 9 bases agree with TRBD2. The CDR3 spans 16 residues. With 1 base clipped from V and 4 bases from J, the junction kept 5 bases outside the gene matches. The V gene's germline CDR1 is PRHDT and CDR2 FYEKMQ (reference sequence). CDR3 sequence: CASSLEGLAKYNEQFF. CDR3 nucleotide sequence: TGTGCCAGCAGCTTAGAAGGACTAGCGAAATACAATGAGCAGTTCTTC.

Details on this clone: A single base separates this from a much larger clone, so it may be a read error. The genes are TRBV9 and TRBJ2-2; tentative D call: TRBD2 (5 bases). Looked up from germline, CDR1 is SGDLS and CDR2 is YYNGEE. The CDR3 runs to 13 residues. The CDR3 protein is CASSGSFTGELSF. The CDR3 nucleotides read TGTGCCAGCAGCGGGAGCTTTACCGGGGAGCTGTCTTTT.

Points on this clone: Other DNA sequences in this sample translate to the same CDR3. This chain links TRBV2 with TRBJ1-5; D remains unclear. With 6 bases removed from V and 0 bases from J, the gap between germline ends came to 9 bases. The CDR3 covers 14 residues. Germline V gene sequence: CDR1 SNHLY, CDR2 FYNNEI. The CDR3 DNA reads as TGTGCCAGCAGGGAGACCGGTAGCAATCAGCCCCAGCATTTT. It yields the protein CASRETGSNQPQHF.

The chain employs TRBV29-1 and TRBJ2-7, with 9 bases lining up with TRBD2. The CDR3 extends over 14 amino acids. Unmatched junction bases numbered 10, after V lost 4 bases and J lost 6 bases. Germline V gene data show CDR1 as SQVTM and CDR2 as ANQGSEA. The CDR3 here is CSVVLAGEFSEQYF. The CDR3 coding sequence is TGCAGCGTTGTTTTAGCGGGAGAGTTCTCCGAGCAGTACTTC.

This clone was seen once. The chain has TRBV5-1 and TRBJ2-3; 10 bases are shared with TRBD2. CDR3 length equals 14 residues. Looked up from germline, CDR1 is SGHRS and CDR2 is YFSETQ. The V and J ends lost 7 bases and 2 bases, in that order; junction bases with no gene match: 4. For the CDR3, the DNA is TGCGCCAGCCTAGCGGGAGCTGACACAGATACGCAGTATTTT. Its translation is CASLAGADTDTQYF.

This chain uses TRBV5-1 with TRBJ2-2; the match to TRBD1 covers 7 bases. Germline-derived CDR1 and CDR2 are SGHRS and YFSETQ. The CDR3 sequence is 16 residues long. V trimming: 4 bases; J trimming: 2 bases; junction bases outside the gene matches: 8. For the CDR3, the DNA is TGCGCCAGCAGCCCGGGTACAGGGGTAAACACCGGGGAGCTGTTTTTT. Translated, it gives CASSPGTGVNTGELFF.

V usage is TRBV2 and J usage is TRBJ2-7; TRBD1 agrees at 7 bases. The length of the CDR3 is 12 residues. The ends lost 7 bases at V and 5 bases at J; junction bases unmatched: 5. CDR1 is SNHLY, CDR2 FYNNEI, per germline. CDR3 nucleotide sequence: TGTGCCAGCACCGACAGGGACCACGAGCAGTACTTC. Amino acids: CASTDRDHEQYF.

This chain uses TRBV7-8 with TRBJ2-7; 7 bases are a match to TRBD1. CDR3 size: 15 residues. V lost 5 bases and J lost 3; bases outside the gene matches: 10. CDR1 SGHVS and CDR2 FQNEAQ come from the germline V gene. The CDR3 spells CASSVYRGSYYEQYF. For the CDR3, the DNA is TGTGCCAGCAGCGTATACAGGGGAAGCTACTACGAGCAGTACTTC.

V gene TRBV28 combines with J gene TRBJ2-3; weak D call: TRBD1 (7 bases). With 6 bases removed from V and 7 bases from J, the gap between germline ends came to 14 bases. This CDR3 comprises 13 residues. Germline values: CDR1 MDHEN, CDR2 SYDVKM. The CDR3 coding sequence is TGTGCCAGCAGCAGGGGGGACACGCATACGCAGTATTTT. Protein: CASSRGDTHTQYF. Supplemented by reference TRBV28 and TRBJ2-3, the full variable domain reads DVKVTQSSRYLVKRTGEKVFLECVQDMDHENMFWYRQDPGLGLRLIYFSYDVKMKEKGDIPEGYSVSREKKERFSLILESASTNQTSMYLCASSRGDTHTQYFGPGTRLTVL.

This chain uses TRBV7-8 with TRBJ2-1; 12 bases line up with TRBD2. The CDR3 length is 15 residues. Looked up from germline, CDR1 is SGHVS and CDR2 is FQNEAQ. J gave up 3 bases and V 6 bases, and 3 bases lay outside the gene matches. Written as DNA, the CDR3 is TGTGCCAGCAGAAGACTAGCGGGAGTCTACAATGAGCAGTTCTTC. This encodes CASRRLAGVYNEQFF.

This clone appeared many times. The gene calls are TRBV9 and TRBJ1-4, with 8 bases lining up with TRBD1. Germline V lookup: CDR1 SGDLS, CDR2 YYNGEE. CDR3 length: 14 residues. V gave up 4 bases and J gave up 3 bases; unmatched junction bases: 2. The CDR3 here is CASSTGGANEKLFF. CDR3 bases: TGTGCCAGCAGCACAGGGGGGGCTAATGAAAAACTGTTTTTT.

This clone was detected many times. CDR3 DNA sequence: TGTGCCAGCAGCCGACAGATCTATGAAAAACTGTTTTTT. Encoded protein: CASSRQIYEKLFF. The V call is TRBV11-2, the J call TRBJ1-4, with D tentatively TRBD1 (5 bases). Germline CDR1 and CDR2: SGHAT and FQNNGV. CDR3 length equals 13 residues. V was shortened by 5 bases and J by 6 bases, with 10 bases between the two germline ends.

V and J are TRBV27 and TRBJ2-5, with 8 bases lining up with TRBD2. The tail of the sequence fits TRBJ2-7 better, so the J call may be wrong. The CDR3 is 16 amino acids. Per germline, CDR1 MNHEY and CDR2 SMNVEV (reference sequence). The CDR3 reads CASSFLASGLSYEQYF. Here the CDR3 DNA reads TGTGCCAGCAGTTTTCTGGCTAGCGGGCTCTCCTACGAGCAGTACTTC.

This chain joins TRBV9 and TRBJ2-3, with 15 bases identical to TRBD2. V shed 7 bases and J 2 bases; nucleotides not matched to a gene: 8. Germline V gene lookup returns CDR1 SGDLS and CDR2 YYNGEE. This CDR3 spans 17 amino acids. The DNA of the CDR3 is TGTGCCAGCGCTGGACTAGCGGGAGGGCGGAACACAGATACGCAGTATTTT. This encodes CASAGLAGGRNTDTQYF.

The chain is built from TRBV9 and TRBJ2-2, with TRBD1 as a possible D gene (5 bases). CDR3 length equals 16 residues. V lost 2 bases, J lost 4 bases, and 15 bases lay in between. Germline CDR1 reads SGDLS; CDR2 reads YYNGEE. The CDR3 nucleotides read TGTGCCAGCAGCGTCGGCGGACATACAGTCACCGGGGAGCTGTTTTTT. It is translated as CASSVGGHTVTGELFF.